Described below is a single T cell receptor beta chain sequence and its context. Only in-frame clones appear in the TCRdb table, and some are missing; sequencing was by immunoSEQ multiplex PCR. The top ten hold roughly 3.2% of the sample, which has a few hundred thousand clones, around 81% seen once. The data originate from a study of blood T cell repertoires in COVID-19. The CDR3 loop spans 13 amino acids. Trimming left V 3 bases short and J 2 bases short, with 7 bases between. This TCR came from a man aged 45-60 years who had recovered from COVID-19. The sequencing sample was made of PBMCs or T cells enriched from blood (not recorded which). The chain links TRBV12-3 or TRBV12-4 to TRBJ1-2; maybe TRBD1 (5 bases). Here the CDR3 DNA reads TGTGCCAGCAGTTTTACAGGCAACTATGGCTACACCTTC. It translates to CASSFTGNYGYTF.